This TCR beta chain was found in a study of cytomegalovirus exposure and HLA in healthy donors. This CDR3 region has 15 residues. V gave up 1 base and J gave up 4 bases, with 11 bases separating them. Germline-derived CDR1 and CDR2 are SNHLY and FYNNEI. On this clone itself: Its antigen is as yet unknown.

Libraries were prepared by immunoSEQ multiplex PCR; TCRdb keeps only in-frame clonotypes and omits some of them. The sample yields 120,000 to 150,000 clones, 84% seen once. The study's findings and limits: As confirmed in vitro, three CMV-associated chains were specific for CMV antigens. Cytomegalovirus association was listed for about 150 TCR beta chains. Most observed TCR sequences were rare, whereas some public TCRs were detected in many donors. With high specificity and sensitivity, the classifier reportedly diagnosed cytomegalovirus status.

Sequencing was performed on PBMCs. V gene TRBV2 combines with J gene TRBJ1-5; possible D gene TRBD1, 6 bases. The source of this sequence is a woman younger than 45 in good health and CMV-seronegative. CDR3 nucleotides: TGTGCCAGCAGTGAAGGGGGGCTGGGTAATCAGCCCCAGCATTTT. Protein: CASSEGGLGNQPQHF.